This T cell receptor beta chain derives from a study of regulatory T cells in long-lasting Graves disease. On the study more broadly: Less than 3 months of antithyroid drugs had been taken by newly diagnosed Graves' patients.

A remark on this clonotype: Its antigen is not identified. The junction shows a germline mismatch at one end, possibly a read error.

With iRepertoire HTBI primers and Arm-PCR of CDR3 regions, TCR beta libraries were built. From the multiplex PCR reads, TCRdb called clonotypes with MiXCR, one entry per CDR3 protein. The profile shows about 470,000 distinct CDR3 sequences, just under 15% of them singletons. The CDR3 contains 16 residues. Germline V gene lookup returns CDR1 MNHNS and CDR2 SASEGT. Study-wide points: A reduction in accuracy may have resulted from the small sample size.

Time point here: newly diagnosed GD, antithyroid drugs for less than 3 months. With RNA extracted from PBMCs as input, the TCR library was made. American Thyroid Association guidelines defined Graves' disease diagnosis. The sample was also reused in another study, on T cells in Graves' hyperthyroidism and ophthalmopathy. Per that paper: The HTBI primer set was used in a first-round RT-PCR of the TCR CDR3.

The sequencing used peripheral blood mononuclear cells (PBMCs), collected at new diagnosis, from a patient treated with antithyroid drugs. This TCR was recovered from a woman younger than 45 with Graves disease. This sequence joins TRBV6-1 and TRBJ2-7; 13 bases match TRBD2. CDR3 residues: CACSEAWTSGSYEQYF. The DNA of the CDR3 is TGTGCCTGCAGTGAAGCGTGGACTAGCGGGAGTTACGAGCAGTACTTC.